This TCR beta chain appears in the sequencing data of a study of shared clonotypes between healthy human individuals. Study overall: CD4 naive cells filled three plates per donor, CD4 memory three, CD8 naive two and CD8 memory one.

The CDR3 covers 14 residues. CDR1 and CDR2 from the germline V gene are ENHRY and SYGVKD. The germline V and J ends were trimmed by 3 bases and 4 bases, with 12 bases remaining between them. Naive CD45RA+ and memory CD45RA-negative subsets were split from CD4+ cells. Sequenced by immunoSEQ multiplex PCR; TCRdb stores in-frame clones only, minus some. The repertoire holds some 2.1 million clones, 85% to 95% seen once, with around 0.13% in the top ten. The clonotype originates from a young man in good health. The J gene is TRBJ1-2, the V gene TRBV10-3; D is perhaps TRBD1 (5 bases). The sample comprised naive CD4+ T cells sorted from blood. The subset here: CD45RA+ positively selected. The CDR3 nucleotides read TGTGCCATCAGTGAAACGGGACTCAGCTATGGCTACACCTTC. It encodes CAISETGLSYGYTF.